The following is a T cell receptor (beta chain) sequence with its context. Germline loops: CDR1 MNHEY, CDR2 SVGAGI. The length of the CDR3 is 11 residues. V shed 7 bases and J shed 5 bases, with 8 bases lying between them. TCRdb's copy holds only in-frame clones and misses some; the assay was immunoSEQ multiplex PCR. The table lists fewer than 80,000 clones, more than 70% of them singletons. These data are taken from a study of blood T cell repertoires in COVID-19. About the study: T cells, B-cell-depleted T cells, or PBMCs provided the cDNA or gDNA that served as material.

This TCR was sampled from a woman between 50 and 59 years old with active or convalescent COVID-19. This chain connects TRBV6-5 to TRBJ1-2, with D perhaps TRBD1 (5 bases). Sequencing was performed on peripheral blood. CDR3: CASTGGYGYTF. The CDR3 DNA is TGTGCCAGCACGGGGGGATATGGCTACACCTTC.